The 18 T cell receptor beta chains listed next were all sequenced from one sample in a study of beta chain features in type 1 diabetes. For these receptors, no antigen is known. Broader study findings: Significant though moderate, a shortening of TCRB CDR3s appeared in all four CD4+ subsets of Type 1 diabetes patients.

Expressed TCRB transcripts were sequenced after all isolated RNA was converted to cDNA. Method: immunoSEQ multiplex PCR; TCRdb's copy keeps in-frame clones and lacks some. This table holds around 100,000 clones, approximately 30% found once. The sample was central memory CD4+ T cells from blood. The receptors shown here come from a woman between 18 and 30 years old with type 1 diabetes.

In this sample, this clone turned up a few times. The chain recombines TRBV19 with TRBJ2-5, with 10 bases lining up with TRBD2. The CDR3 loop spans 15 amino acids. The germline V gene has CDR1 LNHDA and CDR2 SQIVND (reference sequence). Germline trimming cut 5 bases from V and 2 bases from J; bases unmatched to any gene: 5. For the CDR3, the DNA is TGTGCCAGTAGTGCGGGACTAGCGAAGCAAGAGACCCAGTACTTC. This gives the protein CASSAGLAKQETQYF.

V and J are TRBV2 and TRBJ2-7, with a tentative D call TRBD2 (6 bases). Germline lookup yields CDR1 SNHLY and CDR2 FYNNEI. Trimming removed 6 bases at V and 0 bases at J, with 12 bases between. The CDR3 is 14 amino acids. The CDR3 coding sequence is TGTGCCAGCAGAACGGGACTTAGCTCCTACGAGCAGTACTTC. Its translation is CASRTGLSSYEQYF.

The rearrangement joins TRBV4-3 to TRBJ1-1; no clear D gene. This CDR3 spans 13 amino acids. Trimming pared 0 bases from V and 8 bases from J, leaving 10 bases between. In germline, CDR1 is LGHNA, CDR2 YSLEER. CDR3 in amino acids: CASSQDLAGEAFF. The CDR3 nucleotides read TGCGCCAGCAGCCAAGATTTGGCGGGGGAAGCTTTCTTT.

The chain couples TRBV29-1 to TRBJ2-3, with a weak D call TRBD2 (6 bases). V was cut by 2 bases and J by 3 bases, with 12 bases left in between. Germline CDR1 reads SQVTM; CDR2 reads ANQGSEA. The CDR3 sequence is 14 residues long. CDR3 bases: TGCAGCGTTGAACTCCAGCGGGTAACAGATACGCAGTATTTT. Amino acids: CSVELQRVTDTQYF.

This clone was seen a few times. The chain is built from TRBV9 and TRBJ2-1, with 9 bases fitting TRBD2. CDR1 and CDR2 from the germline V gene are SGDLS and YYNGEE. V lost 5 bases, J lost 9 bases, and 9 bases stayed unmatched. CDR3 length: 14 amino acids. The CDR3 sequence is CASRQDSGSGEQFF. In DNA, the CDR3 is TGTGCCAGCAGACAGGATAGCGGGAGTGGTGAGCAGTTCTTC.

This clone was detected only a few times. The rearrangement links TRBV11-3 to TRBJ1-2; a weak D match, TRBD1 (5 bases). The CDR3 sequence is 13 residues long. Germline V gene lookup returns CDR1 SGHNT and CDR2 YENEEA. V was clipped by 6 bases and J by 8 bases, with 16 bases between them. The CDR3 DNA sequence: TGTGCCAGCAGTGTTAGGGGCGGTTCGGGCTACACCTTC. This encodes CASSVRGGSGYTF.

The CDR3 region is CATSRDTRETQYF. CDR3 DNA sequence: TGTGCCACCAGCAGAGATACGAGAGAGACCCAGTACTTC. The rearrangement joins TRBV15 to TRBJ2-5; D is undetermined. CDR3 length equals 13 residues. Trimming removed 0 bases from V and 4 bases from J, with 6 bases in between. CDR1 LNHNV and CDR2 YYDKDF come from the germline V gene (reference sequence).

CDR3 DNA sequence: TGTGCCAGCAGCTTAGGTCAGACTAACTATGGCTACACCTTC. It encodes CASSLGQTNYGYTF. V is TRBV7-9 and J is TRBJ1-2; D call uncertain. Trimming took off 1 base at V and 0 bases at J, with 6 bases between the two ends. Germline CDR1 is SEHNR and CDR2 is FQNEAQ (reference sequence). The CDR3 has 14 amino acids.

CDR3 loop: CASSLAGGLANGYTF. The CDR3 DNA reads TGTGCCAGCAGCTTGGCAGGGGGATTGGCGAATGGCTACACCTTC. The chain carries TRBV5-6 and TRBJ1-2; 7 bases match TRBD1. CDR1 and CDR2 (germline): SGHDT, YYEEEE. This CDR3 comprises 15 residues. With V trimmed by 0 bases and J by 6 bases, 8 bases remained unmatched.

The sample holds a few counts of this clone. Other DNA variants within this sample encode the same CDR3. CDR3 DNA: TGTGCCAGCAGTTTACCTGACTCCAACTATGGCTACACCTTC. This sequence encodes CASSLPDSNYGYTF. The chain has TRBV28 and TRBJ1-2; D not certain. Germline V gene data show CDR1 as MDHEN and CDR2 as SYDVKM. Deletions cut 2 bases from V and 2 bases from J, with 9 bases between. The CDR3 consists of 14 residues.

In this sample, this clone turned up a few times. V usage is TRBV13 and J usage is TRBJ1-2; 9 nucleotides line up with TRBD1. The CDR3 totals 13 residues. J lost 14 bases, V lost 5 bases, and 12 bases had no gene match. Germline loops: CDR1 PRHDT, CDR2 FYEKMQ (reference sequence). CDR3 residues: CASSISDRGAWTF. The CDR3 nucleotides are TGTGCCAGCAGCATCTCCGACAGGGGGGCTTGGACCTTC.

This clone was found a few times. The CDR3 here is CASSVSRGLGNYGYTF. The DNA for the CDR3 is TGCGCCAGCAGCGTGAGCAGGGGGCTAGGGAACTATGGCTACACCTTC. The chain is built from TRBV5-1 and TRBJ1-2, with TRBD1 identical over 8 bases. CDR1 SGHRS and CDR2 YFSETQ come from the germline V gene. The trim removed 4 bases at V and 2 bases at J, leaving 10 bases unmatched. The CDR3 is made up of 16 amino acids.

J is TRBJ2-7 and V is TRBV19, with 9 bases fitting TRBD1. CDR3 size: 14 residues. Germline CDR1 is LNHDA and CDR2 is SQIVND (reference sequence). Trimming cost V 6 bases and J 4 bases; bases outside gene matches: 7. CDR3 loop: CASRKQGASYEQYF. The CDR3 nucleotides read TGTGCCAGTAGAAAACAGGGGGCTTCTTACGAGCAGTACTTC.

This clone turned up a few times. V usage is TRBV30 and J usage is TRBJ2-3; TRBD2 might be the D (5 bases). Between the trimmed V and J ends, which lost 5 bases and 6 bases, there was a span of 18 bases. CDR1 is GTSNPN and CDR2 is SVGIG in the germline V gene (reference sequence). The CDR3 runs to 14 residues. The CDR3 loop is CAWYQVQLGDTQYF. The CDR3 coding sequence is TGTGCCTGGTACCAGGTCCAACTAGGGGATACGCAGTATTTT.

The chain links TRBV29-1 to TRBJ1-4; TRBD1 is a possible D gene (6 bases). The CDR3 has 13 residues. V lost 6 bases and J lost 7, with 15 bases in between. Per germline, CDR1 SQVTM and CDR2 ANQGSEA. This CDR3 is CSVPTGGGEKLFF. DNA of the CDR3: TGCAGCGTCCCGACAGGAGGAGGTGAAAAACTGTTTTTT.

This clone was counted only a few times. The rearrangement uses TRBV7-2 and TRBJ2-1; D is perhaps TRBD2 (6 bases). The CDR3 is 14 amino acids. The germline CDR1 and CDR2 sequences are SGHTA and FQGNSA. V shed 5 bases and J shed 5 bases, with 13 bases lying between them. CDR3 sequence reads: CASSPASANNEQFF. The CDR3 DNA sequence: TGTGCCAGCAGCCCCGCTAGCGCGAACAATGAGCAGTTCTTC.

V usage is TRBV30 and J usage is TRBJ2-7, with TRBD2 matching over 7 bases. V lost 5 bases to trimming and J lost 3 bases; unmatched junction nucleotides: 1. The germline V gene encodes CDR1 GTSNPN and CDR2 SVGIG (reference sequence). CDR3 size: 11 residues. In DNA, the CDR3 is TGTGCCTGGGGGACTAACTACGAGCAGTACTTC. Translated: CAWGTNYEQYF.

The gene calls are TRBV10-3 and TRBJ2-5, with 12 bases identical to TRBD2. This CDR3 spans 16 amino acids. Unmatched junction bases numbered 7, after V lost 4 bases and J lost 4 bases. The germline V gene has CDR1 ENHRY and CDR2 SYGVKD. CDR3 residues: CAISASGTSGLETQYF. The CDR3 region has the DNA TGTGCCATCAGTGCTTCCGGGACTAGCGGGTTAGAGACCCAGTACTTC.